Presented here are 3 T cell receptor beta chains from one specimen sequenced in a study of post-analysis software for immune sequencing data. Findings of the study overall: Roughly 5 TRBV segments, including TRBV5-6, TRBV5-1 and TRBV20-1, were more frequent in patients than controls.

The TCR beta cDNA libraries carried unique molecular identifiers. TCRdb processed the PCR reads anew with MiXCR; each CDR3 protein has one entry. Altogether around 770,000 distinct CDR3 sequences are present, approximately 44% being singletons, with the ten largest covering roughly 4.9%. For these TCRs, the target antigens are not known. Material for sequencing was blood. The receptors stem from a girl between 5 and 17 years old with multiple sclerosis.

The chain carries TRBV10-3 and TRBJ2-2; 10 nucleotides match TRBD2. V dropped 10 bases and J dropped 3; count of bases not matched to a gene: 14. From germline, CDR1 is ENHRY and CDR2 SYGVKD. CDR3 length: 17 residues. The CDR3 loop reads CATISGLAGAHTGELFF. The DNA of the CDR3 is TGTGCCACCATATCAGGCCTAGCGGGAGCCCACACCGGGGAGCTGTTTTTT.

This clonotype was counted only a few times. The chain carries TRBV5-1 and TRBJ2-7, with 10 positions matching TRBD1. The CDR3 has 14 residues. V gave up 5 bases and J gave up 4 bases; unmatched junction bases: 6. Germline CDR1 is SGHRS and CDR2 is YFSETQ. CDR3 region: CASRRDRGLYEQYF. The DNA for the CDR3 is TGCGCCAGCAGGCGGGACAGGGGACTATACGAGCAGTACTTC.

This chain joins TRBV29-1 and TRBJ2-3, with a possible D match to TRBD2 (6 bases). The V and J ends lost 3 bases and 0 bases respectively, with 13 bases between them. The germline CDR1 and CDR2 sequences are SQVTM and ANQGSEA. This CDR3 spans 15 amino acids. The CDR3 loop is CSVEGGTSSTDTQYF. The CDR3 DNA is TGCAGCGTTGAGGGCGGGACGTCTAGCACAGATACGCAGTATTTT.